This T cell receptor beta chain emerged from a study of cytomegalovirus exposure and HLA in healthy donors. The CDR3 extends over 13 amino acids. The V gene lost 2 bases and the J gene lost 5 bases, with 10 bases spanning the gap. Looked up from germline, CDR1 is SGHRS and CDR2 is YFSETQ. PCR primers comprised 60 Vbeta and 13 Jbeta primers. Profiling relied on immunoSEQ multiplex PCR, and the TCRdb table lists in-frame clones only, not all of them. In the table there are some 190,000 clones, about 86% of which are singletons. The receptor was isolated from a woman aged 25 to 39 in good health and CMV-seronegative. Sample: PBMCs. The rearrangement uses TRBV5-1 and TRBJ1-1, with D possibly matching TRBD1 (5 bases). The CDR3 spells CASSFGGMTEAFF. The CDR3 nucleotides read TGCGCCAGCAGCTTCGGGGGTATGACTGAAGCTTTCTTT. Drawing the rest from reference TRBV5-1 and TRBJ1-1, the complete variable domain is KAGVTQTPRYLIKTRGQQVTLSCSPISGHRSVSWYQQTPGQGLQFLFEYFSETQRNKGNFPGRFSGRQFSNSRSEMNVSTLELGDSALYLCASSFGGMTEAFFGQGTRLTVV.